A single T cell receptor (beta chain) is shown here with its context. Its target is not known. These data originate in a study of T cell clones after liver transplantation. In the study overall: Three of eight recipients were HCV-positive; others had non-autoimmune, non-viral indications. Notes on the study in general: Circulating graft-donor-reactive CD4 TCRbeta sequences fell significantly post-transplant in most of the 8 subjects.

TCRdb's copy holds only in-frame clones and misses some; the assay was immunoSEQ multiplex PCR. The sample has about 76,000 clones; around four fifths are singletons. The receptor was isolated from a human patient who received a liver transplant. The graft donor may have contributed some T cells. The sequencing used CD4+ T cells from blood, collected at the 22-month timepoint.

In DNA, the CDR3 is TGTGCCAGCAGTTTCCGACAGGGCAATCAGCCCCAGCATTTT. The encoded protein is CASSFRQGNQPQHF. J is TRBJ1-5 and V is TRBV27; a possible D gene is TRBD1 (6 bases). V was shortened by 3 bases and J by 2 bases, with 8 bases between the two germline ends. The CDR3 consists of 14 residues. Germline CDR1 is MNHEY and CDR2 is SMNVEV (reference sequence).